A single T cell receptor (beta chain) is shown here with its context. It has no known antigen specificity. No base quality values were provided; no much bigger clone lies one nucleotide off. This record comes from a study of T cell responses to AZD1222 COVID-19 vaccine (TCRdb year 2021). At the level of the whole study: AZD1222 recipients whose second dose came at about 4 weeks and those whose second dose came at about 12 weeks were combined into one group, since spike-specific TCR depth and breadth did not differ between the two schedules. Trial participants were enrolled into age subgroups of 18-55, 56-69 and 70-plus years, which contained approximately 150, 30 and 60 TCR-sequenced participants, respectively. A total of 230 to 250 trial participants underwent TCR sequencing, of whom 200 to 220 received two doses of AZD1222 and about 25 received two doses of the MenACWY control vaccine.

The CDR3 regions of human TCRbeta chains were analyzed by immunosequencing. As for how the authors treated the data: Repertoire TCRs were matched against a reference library of SARS-CoV-2-specific TCRs generated with the MIRA antigen-specificity platform. Breadth was defined as the fraction of unique TCRs that were SARS-CoV-2-associated. Depth was defined as the fraction of total T cells that were SARS-CoV-2-associated. Using the MIRA data, each spike-specific TCR was mapped to the spike region that the TCR reacts to and placed in a CD4 or CD8 class. Log10-transformed breadth and depth values were compared by one-way ANOVA with Sidak's multiple comparisons tests. TCRdb limited this immuneACCESS table to in-frame rearrangements with V and J called. A share of clones is missing; checked studies link under half to unresolved V genes, and the rest is unexplained. The V and J calls and clone size come from that table; D and trimming were worked out from the DNA. Across this sample there are some 130,000 clones, with around 90% seen only once. The ten largest clones represent 1.9% of the sample.

The time point label, read with the paper, signifies: baseline before first vaccination. Vaccinee samples came from UK trials COV001 and COV002, including a single-blind randomized controlled phase 2/3 trial of AZD1222 (ChAdOx1 nCoV-19) in healthy adults. For TCRbeta chain sequencing, PBMC samples were collected from trial participants at day 0 and at day 28 after the second dose. General conclusions and limits of the study: CD4 TCRs associated with the vaccine covered the entire spike protein, and the dominant responses were in regions 160-218 and 743-854. Most participants were white British and females outnumbered males, and the authors suggested that clonal diversity may have been underestimated. Because no day 14 peak-response samples were available, repertoires were characterized only after the peak T cell response. Spike-specific TCR breadth and depth rose significantly after two AZD1222 doses compared with day 0 and with MenACWY recipients. Only six or seven AZD1222 recipients were SARS-CoV-2 seropositive at baseline, limiting conclusions about previously exposed vaccinees. Epitopes outside the regions mutated in the B.1.351 and B.1.1.7 variants were reportedly recognized by nearly half of the unique spike-specific TCRs. In the small 56-69-year group, the increase in depth fell short of significance, most likely because of low power.

This TCR was recovered from an adult in good health. Source: peripheral blood, taken on day 0 of AZD1222 vaccination.

The CDR3 in this case is CASSIFHRARATEAFF. The sequence in DNA is TGTGCCAGTAGTATTTTCCACCGGGCCCGGGCTACTGAAGCTTTCTTT. This chain joins TRBV19 to TRBJ1-1; no D gene is confidently identified. The V end loses 3 bases and the J end loses 5 bases, and a stretch of 19 bases separates them. As encoded in the germline V gene (reference sequence), CDR1 is LNHDA while CDR2 is SQIVND. Including cysteine and phenylalanine, the CDR3 has 16 amino acids. Of the read, only the CDR3 DNA is kept; its 48 bases are in frame from base 1.